Following are 23 T cell receptor beta chains from one sample sequenced in a study of blood T cell repertoires in COVID-19. Using immunoSEQ multiplex PCR, the repertoire was profiled, and TCRdb retains in-frame clones only, with some absent. The repertoire includes roughly 250,000 clones, 80% to 85% of them detected once, and about 3.2% sits in the top ten. What was sequenced was peripheral blood. The source is an older woman with active or convalescent COVID-19.

V gene TRBV18 combines with J gene TRBJ2-3; the match to TRBD2 covers 8 bases. The CDR3 is 18 residues long. The germline V gene encodes CDR1 KGHSH and CDR2 LQKENI. The J segment lost 1 base and the V segment lost 2 bases, leaving 11 bases of the junction unmatched. This chain's CDR3 is CASSPSFKTSEGTDTQYF. The CDR3 DNA reads as TGTGCCAGCTCACCATCGTTCAAGACTAGCGAAGGCACAGATACGCAGTATTTT.

The rearrangement links TRBV7-8 to TRBJ2-7; 11 positions match TRBD1. Per the germline V gene, CDR1 is SGHVS and CDR2 is FQNEAQ. V lost 5 bases and J lost 0; bases outside the gene matches: 12. The CDR3 is made up of 18 amino acids. CDR3 coding DNA: TGTGCCAGCAGCCCCGGACAGGGGGCGCCCCTTAGCTCCTACGAGCAGTACTTC. As protein: CASSPGQGAPLSSYEQYF.

The chain employs TRBV3-1 (or the pseudogene TRBV3-2) and TRBJ2-7; 9 positions match TRBD2. Germline V gives CDR1 LGHDT, CDR2 YNNKEL (reference sequence). The CDR3 length is 16 residues. The trim removed 1 base at V and 5 bases at J, leaving 9 bases unmatched. The CDR3 protein is CASSQGGAGGGHEQYF. DNA for the CDR3: TGTGCCAGCAGCCAAGGGGGAGCGGGGGGAGGACACGAGCAGTACTTC.

This chain joins TRBV11-2 and TRBJ1-2, with TRBD1 matching over 8 bases. Germline V lookup: CDR1 SGHAT, CDR2 FQNNGV. The CDR3 runs to 15 residues. The V and J ends lost 3 bases and 3 bases, in that order; junction bases with no gene match: 6. CDR3 in DNA: TGTGCCAGCAGCTTGTGGGACAGGAGTTACTATGGCTACACCTTC. Protein sequence: CASSLWDRSYYGYTF.

In this sample, this clone turned up a few times. The genes are TRBV10-2 and TRBJ1-1; D might be TRBD1 (6 bases). Germline V CDR1 and CDR2: WSHSY, SAAADI. The CDR3 loop spans 17 amino acids. Trimming stripped 3 bases from V and 0 bases from J, with 17 bases between. CDR3 sequence (DNA): TGCGCCAGCAGTGACGGCGACAGGCCCCCTTTGAACACTGAAGCTTTCTTT. The encoded protein is CASSDGDRPPLNTEAFF.

V and J are TRBV10-1 and TRBJ2-3; D gene ambiguous. The CDR3 runs 14 residues. Germline values: CDR1 WNHNN, CDR2 SYGVQD (reference sequence). V gave up 2 bases and J gave up 2 bases, with 8 bases separating them. This CDR3 reads CASSESPITDTQYF. The CDR3 nucleotides read TGCGCCAGCAGTGAGAGCCCCATCACAGATACGCAGTATTTT.

V is TRBV11-3 and J is TRBJ1-3; D may be TRBD1 (6 bases). Germline V gene data show CDR1 as SGHNT and CDR2 as YENEEA. The CDR3 runs 14 residues. The V and J ends lost 5 bases and 0 bases respectively, with 8 bases between them. Here the CDR3 reads CASSGQNSGNTIYF. DNA for the CDR3: TGTGCCAGCAGCGGACAGAACTCTGGAAACACCATATATTTT.

The V gene is TRBV5-1, the J gene TRBJ2-5; 12 bases match TRBD2. V trimming: 0 bases; J trimming: 1 base; junction bases outside the gene matches: 7. The germline CDR1 and CDR2 sequences are SGHRS and YFSETQ. This CDR3 spans 18 amino acids. CDR3 sequence: CASSLVWLAGGPQETQYF. DNA for the CDR3: TGCGCCAGCAGCTTGGTATGGCTAGCGGGGGGGCCCCAAGAGACCCAGTACTTC.

The V gene is TRBV10-2, the J gene TRBJ2-1; 10 nucleotides agree with TRBD1. The CDR3 sequence is 14 residues long. Germline V gives CDR1 WSHSY, CDR2 SAAADI. The ends lost 2 bases at V and 7 bases at J; junction bases unmatched: 2. As DNA, the CDR3 is TGCGCCAGCAGTGAGGGACAGGGGGTAAATGAGCAGTTCTTC. This encodes CASSEGQGVNEQFF.

The V call is TRBV11-3, the J call TRBJ2-7, with TRBD1 matching over 9 bases. Germline CDR1 and CDR2: SGHNT and YENEEA. Trimming cost V 5 bases and J 5 bases; bases outside gene matches: 7. This CDR3 has 14 residues. The CDR3 loop reads CASSPQGTGNEQYF. The CDR3 DNA reads TGTGCCAGCAGCCCGCAAGGGACAGGGAACGAGCAGTACTTC.

The V gene is TRBV5-6, the J gene TRBJ1-6; D unclear. With 4 bases removed from V and 0 bases from J, the gap between germline ends came to 11 bases. Per germline, CDR1 SGHDT and CDR2 YYEEEE. The length of the CDR3 is 16 residues. CDR3 in amino acids: CASSPSTGSYNSPLHF. The DNA of the CDR3 is TGTGCCAGCAGCCCCTCTACGGGCTCCTATAATTCACCCCTCCACTTT.

The rearrangement joins TRBV9 to TRBJ2-7, with D tentatively TRBD1 (6 bases). The CDR3 runs 15 residues. Trimming pared 3 bases from V and 3 bases from J, leaving 16 bases between. CDR1 is SGDLS and CDR2 is YYNGEE in the germline V gene. The CDR3 DNA reads TGTGCCAGCAGCGCCCGGGTGGGGGCCGGCTACGAGCAGTACTTC. Its translation is CASSARVGAGYEQYF. The full variable domain, completed using reference TRBV9 and TRBJ2-7, is DSGVTQTPKHLITATGQRVTLRCSPRSGDLSVYWYQQSLDQGLQFLIQYYNGEERAKGNILERFSAQQFPDLHSELNLSSLELGDSALYFCASSARVGAGYEQYFGPGTRLTVT.

This clone was detected once. CDR3 region: CASSLAGQGWNYGYTF. CDR3 bases: TGCGCCAGCAGCTTGGCGGGACAGGGATGGAACTATGGCTACACCTTC. The chain joins TRBV5-1 to TRBJ1-2; TRBD1 aligns across 9 bases. This CDR3 region has 16 residues. The ends lost 0 bases at V and 2 bases at J; junction bases unmatched: 5. Germline V gives CDR1 SGHRS, CDR2 YFSETQ.

This chain uses TRBV7-2 with TRBJ2-7, with D perhaps matching TRBD1 (5 bases). V was cut by 5 bases and J by 4 bases, with 9 bases left in between. The CDR3 sequence is 12 residues long. CDR1 and CDR2 (germline): SGHTA, FQGNSA. The CDR3 sequence: CASSKDSYEQYF. DNA for the CDR3: TGTGCCAGCAGCAAAGACAGTTACGAGCAGTACTTC.

This chain uses TRBV19 with TRBJ1-1; D is unclear. CDR3 size: 13 residues. Per germline, CDR1 LNHDA and CDR2 SQIVND (reference sequence). Between the trimmed V and J ends, which lost 3 bases and 3 bases, there was a span of 8 bases. The CDR3 loop reads CASSMAPYTEAFF. The DNA for the CDR3 is TGTGCCAGTAGTATGGCCCCGTACACTGAAGCTTTCTTT.

This chain uses TRBV12-3 or TRBV12-4 with TRBJ1-1, with a tentative D call TRBD1 (5 bases). V lost 6 bases and J 2 bases, leaving 10 bases between the germline ends. CDR3 length: 13 residues. The CDR3 protein is CASSLTVNTEAFF. CDR3 DNA: TGTGCCAGCAGCCTGACAGTCAACACTGAAGCTTTCTTT.

The V and J genes are TRBV15 and TRBJ2-3; TRBD2 matches 7 bases. After removal of 0 bases from V and 11 bases from J, the junction contained 17 bases not matched to a gene. Germline CDR1 is LNHNV and CDR2 is YYDKDF (reference sequence). This CDR3 is 17 amino acids long. The CDR3 loop is CATSRDRIATAPGGQYF. The CDR3 bases are TGTGCCACCAGCAGAGATCGTATCGCGACGGCTCCGGGGGGGCAGTATTTT.

This chain joins TRBV5-5 and TRBJ1-4; 9 nucleotides align to TRBD1. With 4 bases clipped from V and 7 bases from J, the junction kept 5 bases outside the gene matches. The CDR3 has 14 residues. Germline CDR1 reads SGHKS; CDR2 reads YYEKEE (reference sequence). The CDR3 spells CASSLRTGVEKLFF. CDR3 in DNA: TGTGCCAGCAGCCTCAGGACAGGGGTTGAAAAACTGTTTTTT.

This clone was seen only once. The CDR3 region has the DNA TGTGCCAGCAGCCCCCAAAACTTGGCAACTAATGAAAAACTGTTTTTT. Amino acids: CASSPQNLATNEKLFF. The V and J genes are TRBV3-1 (or the pseudogene TRBV3-2) and TRBJ1-4; D gene unclear. This CDR3 spans 16 amino acids. Trimming removed 4 bases at V and 0 bases at J, with 12 bases between. The germline V gene encodes CDR1 LGHDT and CDR2 YNNKEL (reference sequence).

The chain combines TRBV12-3 or TRBV12-4 with TRBJ1-1; tentative D call: TRBD1 (6 bases). The CDR3 contains 13 residues. V lost 7 bases and J 4 bases, leaving 13 bases between the germline ends. The CDR3 region has the DNA TGTGCCAGCATGTTTCAGGGGAGCACTGAAGCTTTCTTT. Its protein product is CASMFQGSTEAFF.

The V and J genes are TRBV27 and TRBJ1-4; D remains ambiguous. Germline values: CDR1 MNHEY, CDR2 SMNVEV (reference sequence). The CDR3 extends over 19 amino acids. The ends were cut back, 4 bases at V and 8 bases at J, with 29 bases in the middle. This CDR3 is CASSSPRQGLMGVNEKLFF. The CDR3 DNA sequence: TGTGCCAGCAGTTCCCCACGACAAGGCCTCATGGGAGTAAACGAAAAACTGTTTTTT.

A single count supports this clone. V is TRBV19 and J is TRBJ1-2; perhaps TRBD1 as D (6 bases). Trimming left V 11 bases short and J 8 bases short, with 18 bases between. The CDR3 sequence is 12 residues long. CDR1 and CDR2 (germline): LNHDA, SQIVND (reference sequence). The DNA of the CDR3 is TGTGCCGCGCGGACAGCCTTCTCCGGCTACACCTTC. Translation: CAARTAFSGYTF.

This sequence joins TRBV5-8 and TRBJ1-2; 11 nucleotides line up with TRBD1. The CDR3 contains 14 residues. Germline V gives CDR1 SGHTS, CDR2 YDEGEE. V lost 4 bases, J lost 4 bases, and 3 bases stayed unmatched. CDR3 region: CASSRGQGAYGYTF. The CDR3 nucleotides are TGTGCCAGCAGCCGAGGACAGGGGGCCTATGGCTACACCTTC.